One sample yielded the 19 T cell receptor beta chains listed below, sequenced in a study of blood T cell repertoires in COVID-19. Profiled with immunoSEQ multiplex PCR; TCRdb holds only in-frame clones, not every one. The sample lists 200,000 to 250,000 clones, about 83% seen once, with approximately 8.1% in the top ten. Sample: peripheral blood. These receptors were taken from a woman between 50 and 59 years old with active or convalescent COVID-19.

The chain uses TRBV6-4 and TRBJ2-2; perhaps TRBD2 as D (6 bases). This CDR3 region has 15 residues. V shed 6 bases and J shed 7 bases, with 18 bases lying between them. The V gene's germline CDR1 is MRHNA and CDR2 SNTAGT. The CDR3 nucleotides read TGTGCCAGCAGCCCCCTCCCGGGAGAAGGCGGGGAGCTGTTTTTT. Translated, it gives CASSPLPGEGGELFF.

The rearrangement uses TRBV24-1 and TRBJ1-2; 8 bases are shared with TRBD1. The ends lost 2 bases at V and 4 bases at J; junction bases unmatched: 5. CDR3 length: 15 residues. Looked up from germline, CDR1 is KGHDR and CDR2 is SFDVKD. CDR3 nucleotide sequence: TGTGCCACCAGTGATTCGACAGGGGAATCCTATGGCTACACCTTC. Translating it yields CATSDSTGESYGYTF.

Concerning this clone: The same CDR3 arises from other DNA sequences in this sample as well. The chain employs TRBV2 and TRBJ1-2; the match to TRBD1 covers 8 bases. From germline, CDR1 is SNHLY and CDR2 FYNNEI. CDR3 length equals 16 residues. As DNA, the CDR3 is TGTGCTAGTAAAGTCGGGACAGGCGGGGGAAACTATGGCTACACCTTC. Translation: CASKVGTGGGNYGYTF.

V and J are TRBV28 and TRBJ1-4; D is uncertain. CDR3 length: 13 residues. Germline V gives CDR1 MDHEN, CDR2 SYDVKM. V was trimmed by 7 bases and J by 5 bases, leaving 11 bases between them. CDR3 loop: CASKMGGNEKLFF. The CDR3, as DNA: TGTGCCAGCAAAATGGGAGGAAATGAAAAACTGTTTTTT.

The chain uses TRBV30 and TRBJ1-1; D gene unclear. Germline lookup yields CDR1 GTSNPN and CDR2 SVGIG (reference sequence). The germline V and J ends were trimmed by 4 bases and 0 bases, with 9 bases remaining between them. The CDR3 totals 13 residues. The CDR3 loop reads CAWNWAMNTEAFF. The CDR3 DNA reads TGTGCCTGGAATTGGGCCATGAACACTGAAGCTTTCTTT. The whole variable domain, filled in from reference TRBV30 and TRBJ1-1, reads SQTIHQWPATLVQPVGSPLSLECTVEGTSNPNLYWYRQAAGRGLQLLFYSVGIGQISSEVPQNLSASRPQDRQFILSSKKLLLSDSGFYLCAWNWAMNTEAFFGQGTRLTVV.

This sequence joins TRBV2 and TRBJ1-1; the D gene is possibly TRBD1 (6 bases). Germline CDR1 reads SNHLY; CDR2 reads FYNNEI. This CDR3 has 14 amino acids. Trimming cost V 6 bases and J 11 bases, with 22 bases left between them. The DNA for the CDR3 is TGTGCCAGCAGACCGGGACAAGGCAGGGGCTGGGCTTTCTTT. It translates to CASRPGQGRGWAFF.

This chain connects TRBV5-1 to TRBJ2-7; 9 positions agree with TRBD1. CDR1 SGHRS and CDR2 YFSETQ come from the germline V gene. The CDR3 length is 15 residues. V shed 4 bases, J shed 3 bases, and the junction held 8 bases outside the gene matches. CDR3 in amino acids: CASSTGQGSIYEQYV. CDR3 coding DNA: TGCGCCAGCAGCACGGGACAGGGATCGATCTACGAGCAGTACGTC.

The rearrangement uses TRBV29-1 and TRBJ2-1; D is possibly TRBD2 (7 bases). The CDR3 length is 14 residues. V was pared by 6 bases and J by 2 bases, with 14 bases between. Germline CDR1 SQVTM, CDR2 ANQGSEA. The CDR3: CSVWGGRTYNEQFF. In DNA, the CDR3 is TGCAGCGTCTGGGGGGGCAGGACCTACAATGAGCAGTTCTTC.

The rearrangement uses TRBV4-2 and TRBJ2-7; tentative D call: TRBD1 (5 bases). Trimming removed 4 bases from V and 7 bases from J, with 11 bases in between. Germline V gene data show CDR1 as LGHNA and CDR2 as YNFKEQ. CDR3 size: 12 residues. Here the CDR3 reads CASSPGHREQYF. CDR3 sequence (DNA): TGTGCCAGCAGCCCAGGACACAGGGAGCAGTACTTC.

A few counts support this clone. The chain is built from TRBV18 and TRBJ1-4, with 7 bases lining up with TRBD1. V dropped 3 bases and J dropped 5; count of bases not matched to a gene: 9. Germline V CDR1 and CDR2: KGHSH, LQKENI. The CDR3 consists of 16 residues. The chain's CDR3 is CASSPNSGQRNEKLFF. The CDR3 nucleotides are TGTGCCAGCTCACCGAATTCGGGACAGCGGAATGAAAAACTGTTTTTT.

The V and J genes are TRBV5-1 and TRBJ1-2; 7 positions agree with TRBD1. The length of the CDR3 is 13 residues. Looked up from germline, CDR1 is SGHRS and CDR2 is YFSETQ. The V and J ends lost 8 bases and 3 bases, in that order; junction bases with no gene match: 7. The chain's CDR3 is CASSPDRDYGYTF. CDR3 DNA sequence: TGCGCCAGTAGCCCAGACAGGGACTATGGCTACACCTTC. Combining the CDR3 with reference TRBV5-1 and TRBJ1-2 gives the whole variable domain KAGVTQTPRYLIKTRGQQVTLSCSPISGHRSVSWYQQTPGQGLQFLFEYFSETQRNKGNFPGRFSGRQFSNSRSEMNVSTLELGDSALYLCASSPDRDYGYTFGSGTRLTVV.

The chain couples TRBV4-1 to TRBJ1-2, with unresolved D. V dropped 0 bases and J dropped 4 bases, with 15 bases sitting between them. Looked up from germline, CDR1 is MGHRA and CDR2 is YSYEKL. The CDR3 runs 16 residues. The CDR3 bases are TGCGCCAGCAGCCAAGAAACCAGCGCCAAAAGCTATGGCTACACCTTC. This translates into CASSQETSAKSYGYTF.

CDR3 DNA: TGTGCCAGCAGTCCGGGAAAGGCCGGACGGGTCGACGAGCAGTACTTC. Translating it yields CASSPGKAGRVDEQYF. This chain uses TRBV2 with TRBJ2-7, with a weak D call TRBD2 (5 bases). Germline CDR1 reads SNHLY; CDR2 reads FYNNEI. V was trimmed by 5 bases and J by 5 bases, leaving 22 bases between them. This CDR3 has 16 amino acids.

Judged by abundance, this clone is medium-sized. The rearrangement links TRBV11-2 to TRBJ1-2; D is perhaps TRBD1 (5 bases). Trimming stripped 3 bases from V and 5 bases from J, with 10 bases between. The CDR3 extends over 13 amino acids. Germline loops: CDR1 SGHAT, CDR2 FQNNGV. CDR3 region: CASSFGTLYGYTF. In DNA, the CDR3 is TGTGCCAGCAGCTTCGGGACTCTATATGGCTACACCTTC.

This chain uses TRBV28 with TRBJ1-5; TRBD1 matches at 8 bases. V was clipped by 3 bases and J by 9 bases; unmatched bases: 10. The CDR3 has 15 amino acids. CDR1 and CDR2 (germline): MDHEN, SYDVKM. Here the CDR3 reads CASSFRDRPSRPQHF. The CDR3 coding sequence is TGTGCCAGCAGTTTTAGGGACAGGCCCTCCAGGCCCCAGCATTTT.

As DNA, the CDR3 is TGCAGCGCCTCGGGACAGGGGAGTCAACGCATGAACACTGAAGCTTTCTTT. It translates to CSASGQGSQRMNTEAFF. The chain uses TRBV29-1 and TRBJ1-1; 10 positions match TRBD1. V was clipped by 7 bases and J by 0 bases; unmatched bases: 14. The germline CDR1 and CDR2 sequences are SQVTM and ANQGSEA. The CDR3 totals 17 residues.

The V call is TRBV27, the J call TRBJ1-4; no clear D. V was clipped by 8 bases and J by 0 bases, with 13 bases between them. This CDR3 has 15 residues. Germline CDR1 and CDR2: MNHEY and SMNVEV (reference sequence). The CDR3 region has the DNA TGTGCCAGCGCCTCCCACGGGGCAACTAATGAAAAACTGTTTTTT. Translation: CASASHGATNEKLFF.

This clone was observed a few times. The chain joins TRBV10-1 to TRBJ2-1, with D possibly matching TRBD2 (7 bases). The CDR3 totals 15 residues. V was shortened by 3 bases and J by 4 bases, with 13 bases between the two germline ends. The V gene's germline CDR1 is WNHNN and CDR2 SYGVQD (reference sequence). In nucleotides, the CDR3 is TGCGCCAGCAGTGAAGGGAGCGGGACATACAATGAGCAGTTCTTC. Translated: CASSEGSGTYNEQFF.

The V gene is TRBV24-1, the J gene TRBJ1-5; a possible D gene is TRBD1 (6 bases). V was trimmed by 4 bases and J by 11 bases, leaving 17 bases between them. This CDR3 has 14 residues. Germline V gene lookup returns CDR1 KGHDR and CDR2 SFDVKD. CDR3 loop: CATSEGQGTGTQHF. The CDR3 bases are TGTGCCACCAGTGAAGGACAAGGTACAGGGACCCAGCATTTT.